The 6 T cell receptor beta chains below all came from one sample that was sequenced in a study of control samples from healthy donors and cancer patients. The assay was immunoSEQ multiplex PCR, and TCRdb's table has in-frame clones only and misses some. The sample records 210,000 or so clones, about 90% being singletons. The sample was blood. The source of these receptors is a man aged 25-45 years in good health.

This clone occurred once. V usage is TRBV5-1 and J usage is TRBJ1-4; 8 bases are shared with TRBD1. The V gene end was trimmed by 0 bases and the J gene end by 8 bases; junction bases not matched to a gene: 12. CDR3 length equals 17 residues. The germline gives CDR1 SGHRS, CDR2 YFSETQ. DNA for the CDR3: TGCGCCAGCAGCTTGGGCCCCACAGGGGGACAAGGAGAAAAACTGTTTTTT. Amino acid sequence: CASSLGPTGGQGEKLFF.

The chain has TRBV24-1 and TRBJ2-1; the D gene could be TRBD1 or TRBD2 (5 bases each). Germline V gene data show CDR1 as KGHDR and CDR2 as SFDVKD. The CDR3 has 12 amino acids. With 5 bases removed from V and 8 bases from J, the gap between germline ends came to 9 bases. CDR3 sequence reads: CATSGMGDEQFF. In DNA form, the CDR3 reads TGTGCCACCAGTGGAATGGGGGATGAGCAGTTCTTC.

V gene TRBV6-6 combines with J gene TRBJ2-1; D unresolved. Germline-derived CDR1 and CDR2 are MNHNY and SVGAGI (reference sequence). V was clipped by 7 bases and J by 8 bases, with 21 bases between them. This CDR3 has 15 residues. As DNA, the CDR3 is TGTGCCAGCACCCCTAGGGCTAGGGCTGGCGATGAGCAGTTCTTC. Protein sequence: CASTPRARAGDEQFF.

J is TRBJ2-2 and V is TRBV5-1; maybe TRBD2 (6 bases). Germline CDR1 is SGHRS and CDR2 is YFSETQ. Trimming removed 2 bases at V and 2 bases at J, with 10 bases between. This CDR3 has 15 residues. The CDR3 bases are TGCGCCAGCAGCTTCGGGGACTCAAACACCGGGGAGCTGTTTTTT. Protein: CASSFGDSNTGELFF. Combining the CDR3 with reference TRBV5-1 and TRBJ2-2 gives the whole variable domain KAGVTQTPRYLIKTRGQQVTLSCSPISGHRSVSWYQQTPGQGLQFLFEYFSETQRNKGNFPGRFSGRQFSNSRSEMNVSTLELGDSALYLCASSFGDSNTGELFFGEGSRLTVL.

V and J are TRBV6-6 and TRBJ1-4, with unresolved D. The CDR3 runs 16 residues. Germline V gene lookup returns CDR1 MNHNY and CDR2 SVGAGI (reference sequence). V dropped 6 bases and J dropped 0 bases, with 14 bases sitting between them. The CDR3 DNA sequence: TGTGCCAGCAGCCTGATGACGCGTGCAACTAATGAAAAACTGTTTTTT. Its protein is CASSLMTRATNEKLFF.

A few counts support this clone. The sample carries other DNA sequences with the same CDR3. This chain connects TRBV30 to TRBJ2-7, with unresolved D. This CDR3 has 12 residues. From germline, CDR1 is GTSNPN and CDR2 SVGIG (reference sequence). Deletions cut 0 bases from V and 3 bases from J, with 6 bases between. The CDR3 sequence is CAWSVLGYEQYF. CDR3 in DNA: TGTGCCTGGAGTGTACTCGGCTACGAGCAGTACTTC.